This T cell receptor beta chain was obtained from a study of blood T cell repertoires in COVID-19. Study overall: There were acute and convalescent COVID-19 samples, and they came from the United States, Italy and Spain. PBMCs, B-cell-depleted T cells, or T cells were the source of the cDNA or gDNA that made up the material.

Original processing notes: Amplifying reference gene primers gave estimates of nucleated cell counts. Clones were sequenced by immunoSEQ multiplex PCR, and TCRdb holds only the in-frame ones, with some missing. V and J calls and clone size come straight from that table; D and trimming were deduced from the DNA. The sample has some 91,000 clones; approximately 80% are singletons. The clonotype comes from a man between 70 and 80 years old with acute or convalescent COVID-19. The sequenced sample was peripheral blood.

The CDR3 sequence is CASSPAYSGANVLTF. The CDR3 DNA follows: TGTGCCAGCAGCCCCGCCTACTCTGGGGCCAACGTCCTGACTTTC. V gene TRBV5-4 combines with J gene TRBJ2-6; D is ambiguous. The CDR3 spans 15 residues. Trimming shortened V by 4 bases and J by 0 bases, and 8 bases separated the two germline ends. From germline, CDR1 is SGHNT and CDR2 YYREEE (reference sequence).